A single sample is the source of the 16 T cell receptor beta chains below, sequenced in a study of monozygotic twins with inflammatory bowel disease. TCRdb re-called the 5' RACE reads; one entry per CDR3 protein, DNA not given. This table lists over 130,000 distinct CDR3 sequences. The sample was blood. These receptors came from a human donor with ulcerative colitis or Crohn's disease, or a healthy co-twin of an affected twin (not recorded which).

The chain uses TRBV5-1 and TRBJ2-3. Germline CDR1 SGHRS, CDR2 YFSETQ. The CDR3 is 13 residues long. The CDR3 sequence is CASSLARGDTQYF.

This rearrangement joins TRBV20-1 to TRBJ2-1; there is no DNA to check the TCRdb D call of TRBD1. This CDR3 contains 14 residues. Germline assignment: CDR1 DFQATT and CDR2 SNEGSKA (reference sequence). CDR3 in amino acids: CSARAPNGAGGQFF.

The gene calls are TRBV12-3 or TRBV12-4 and TRBJ2-5; the TCRdb D gene call, TRBD1, has no DNA to confirm it. The CDR3 contains 14 residues. This chain's CDR3 is CASSFFRGRETQYF.

The chain combines TRBV15 with TRBJ1-2. The germline gives CDR1 LNHNV, CDR2 YYDKDF (reference sequence). The CDR3 length is 14 residues. The CDR3 protein is CATNDIGRNYGYTF.

V and J are TRBV28 and TRBJ2-2. The CDR3 loop spans 13 amino acids. Germline lookup yields CDR1 MDHEN and CDR2 SYDVKM. The chain's CDR3 is CASRGHDIGELFF.

This chain links TRBV20-1 with TRBJ2-2; the D call of TRBD1 rests on TCRdb alone, since no DNA is present to check it. The CDR3 has 16 residues. From germline, CDR1 is DFQATT and CDR2 SNEGSKA (reference sequence). The CDR3 is CSATRQVQGNTGELFF.

This chain uses TRBV24-1 with TRBJ2-2. The CDR3 consists of 13 residues. Germline values: CDR1 KGHDR, CDR2 SFDVKD. The CDR3 loop is CATSDQNTGELFF.

V usage is TRBV4-3 and J usage is TRBJ2-2; the TRBD1 assignment by TCRdb is unverifiable without DNA. The CDR3 length is 14 residues. The germline CDR1 and CDR2 sequences are LGHNA and YSLEER. CDR3 loop: CASSPPGDTGELFF.

V gene TRBV7-8 combines with J gene TRBJ2-7; TCRdb picks TRBD2, but there is no DNA to check that call. This CDR3 is built from 14 residues. The germline gives CDR1 SGHVS, CDR2 FQNEAQ. The CDR3 loop is CASTEAGPYYEQYF.

This chain links TRBV19 with TRBJ2-7. Germline V gene data show CDR1 as LNHDA and CDR2 as SQIVND (reference sequence). This CDR3 contains 15 residues. The CDR3 here is CASRITAESSYEQYF. Together with reference TRBV19 and TRBJ2-7, the CDR3 gives the full variable domain: DGGITQSPKYLFRKEGQNVTLSCEQNLNHDAMYWYRQDPGQGLRLIYYSQIVNDFQKGDIAEGYSVSREKKESFPLTVTSAQKNPTAFYLCASRITAESSYEQYFGPGTRLTVT.

The V call is TRBV5-1, the J call TRBJ1-4; without DNA, the TCRdb call of TRBD1 cannot be checked. The CDR3 covers 15 residues. The germline V gene has CDR1 SGHRS and CDR2 YFSETQ. CDR3 protein: CASSSGTGGGEKLFF. Full variable domain (rest looked up from reference TRBV5-1 and TRBJ1-4): KAGVTQTPRYLIKTRGQQVTLSCSPISGHRSVSWYQQTPGQGLQFLFEYFSETQRNKGNFPGRFSGRQFSNSRSEMNVSTLELGDSALYLCASSSGTGGGEKLFFGSGTQLSVL.

The chain carries TRBV5-1 and TRBJ1-4. This CDR3 is 15 amino acids long. Looked up from germline, CDR1 is SGHRS and CDR2 is YFSETQ. The CDR3 region is CASSLVRTQNEKLFF.

CDR3 residues: CASSLAIGTNTEAFF. The rearrangement links TRBV5-1 to TRBJ1-1; TCRdb's D call, TRBD1, is unchecked because there is no DNA. There are 15 residues in the CDR3. CDR1 SGHRS and CDR2 YFSETQ come from the germline V gene.

The chain joins TRBV30 to TRBJ1-5; the TRBD1 assignment by TCRdb is unverifiable without DNA. Germline V gives CDR1 GTSNPN, CDR2 SVGIG (reference sequence). This CDR3 has 15 amino acids. The CDR3 is CAWSGPEQGYQPQHF.

This sequence joins TRBV3-1 and TRBJ2-3; the D call from TCRdb, TRBD2, cannot be confirmed without DNA. The CDR3 extends over 15 amino acids. Germline V lookup: CDR1 LGHDT, CDR2 YNNKEL (reference sequence). CDR3 protein: CASSPSTPRVDTQYF.

CDR3 region: CASSLWGENQPQHF. This chain links TRBV5-1 with TRBJ1-5; the D call of TRBD1 rests on TCRdb alone, since no DNA is present to check it. Germline loops: CDR1 SGHRS, CDR2 YFSETQ. The length of the CDR3 is 14 residues.